This TCR beta chain was identified during a study of blood T cell repertoires in COVID-19. The table came from immunoSEQ multiplex PCR; TCRdb's copy has only in-frame clones and leaves some out. This table has under 15,000 clones, more than 90% appearing once. The receptor was isolated from a man in his 70s with active COVID-19. Sequenced material: peripheral blood.

The CDR3 DNA sequence: TGCGCCAGCAGAGTTACGGGGGGTAGCACAGATACGCAGTATTTT. It codes for CASRVTGGSTDTQYF. The rearrangement links TRBV4-1 to TRBJ2-3, with 7 bases lining up with TRBD2. Germline assignment: CDR1 MGHRA and CDR2 YSYEKL. After removal of 6 bases from V and 0 bases from J, the junction contained 6 bases not matched to a gene. This CDR3 has 15 residues.